The TCR beta chain described here comes from a study of blood T cell repertoires in COVID-19. The wider study: T cells, B-cell-depleted T cells, or PBMCs provided the cDNA or gDNA that served as material.

Data came from immunoSEQ multiplex PCR; TCRdb stores just in-frame clones and leaves some out. The table lists about 140,000 clones, 75% to 90% of them singletons. This CDR3 has 14 amino acids. Trimming pared 0 bases from V and 5 bases from J, leaving 10 bases between. Germline loops: CDR1 SGDLS, CDR2 YYNGEE. The receptor's source is a man in his fifties in a cohort exposed to, infected with or recovered from COVID-19 (not recorded which). This chain links TRBV9 with TRBJ2-3; perhaps TRBD1 as D (5 bases). The sample comprised PBMCs or T cells enriched from blood (not recorded which). The DNA for the CDR3 is TGTGCCAGCAGCGTAGAGGGGTTAGGAGATACGCAGTATTTT. It is translated as CASSVEGLGDTQYF. Drawing the rest from reference TRBV9 and TRBJ2-3, the complete variable domain is DSGVTQTPKHLITATGQRVTLRCSPRSGDLSVYWYQQSLDQGLQFLIQYYNGEERAKGNILERFSAQQFPDLHSELNLSSLELGDSALYFCASSVEGLGDTQYFGPGTRLTVL.